The clone carrying this TCR beta chain has only a few counts. The sample carries other DNA sequences with the same CDR3. The data stem from a study of shared clonotypes between healthy human individuals. The method was immunoSEQ multiplex PCR; TCRdb's version includes in-frame clones alone and lacks a portion of them. The sample includes about 2.4 million clones, over 85% of them seen just once. CDR1 is SGDLS, CDR2 YYNGEE, per germline. This CDR3 contains 13 residues. The ends were cut back, 0 bases at V and 5 bases at J, with 8 bases in the middle. The sample was naive CD4+ T cells from PBMCs. As for subset: CD45RA+ positively selected. The rearrangement links TRBV9 to TRBJ2-5; D is possibly TRBD2 (6 bases). The clonotype comes from a man aged 18 to 29 in good health. Some clones in this sample may be carry-over from other donors' samples. The CDR3, as DNA: TGTGCCAGCAGCGTAGGAGGGAGGGAGACCCAGTACTTC. Translation gives CASSVGGRETQYF.